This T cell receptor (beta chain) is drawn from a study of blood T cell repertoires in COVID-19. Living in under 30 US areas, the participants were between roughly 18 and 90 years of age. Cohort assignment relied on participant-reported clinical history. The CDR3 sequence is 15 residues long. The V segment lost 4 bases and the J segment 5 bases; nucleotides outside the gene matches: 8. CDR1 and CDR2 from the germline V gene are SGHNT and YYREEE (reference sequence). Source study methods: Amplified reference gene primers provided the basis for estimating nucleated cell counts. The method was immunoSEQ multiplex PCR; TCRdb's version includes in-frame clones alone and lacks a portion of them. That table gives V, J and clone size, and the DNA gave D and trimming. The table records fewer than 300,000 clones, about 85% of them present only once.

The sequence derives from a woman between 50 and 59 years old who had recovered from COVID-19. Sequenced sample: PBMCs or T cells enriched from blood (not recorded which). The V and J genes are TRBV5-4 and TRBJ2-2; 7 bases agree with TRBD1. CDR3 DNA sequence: TGTGCCAGCAGCATTGACAGGGTGAGGACCGGGGAGCTGTTTTTT. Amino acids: CASSIDRVRTGELFF.